Shown below are 8 T cell receptor beta chains from a single sample sequenced in a study of spatial heterogeneity in lung cancer. Time point of the sample: blood at routine non-recurrence follow-up after resection. Extraction of whole RNA from tumor, nontumor lung or frozen PBMC preceded unsorted sequencing. TCRdb independently ran MiXCR on the 5' RACE reads; one entry per CDR3 protein. This sample has tens of thousands of distinct CDR3 sequences; roughly 5.5% occur once, and the top ten carry approximately 20%. The sample here was PBMCs, taken at follow-up. These TCRs come from a male donor with early-stage non-small cell lung cancer.

V is TRBV28 and J is TRBJ1-2; tentative D call: TRBD1 (6 bases). The V gene's germline CDR1 is MDHEN and CDR2 SYDVKM. There are 14 residues in the CDR3. Trimming took 6 bases from V and 4 from J, leaving 15 bases between them. The CDR3 region is CASRGGAPVYGYTF. For the CDR3, the DNA is TGTGCCAGCAGAGGGGGGGCGCCCGTCTATGGCTACACCTTC.

Ten or more counts support this clonotype. This chain joins TRBV27 and TRBJ2-4, with D perhaps matching TRBD1 (6 bases). The CDR3 sequence is 12 residues long. Germline V gives CDR1 MNHEY, CDR2 SMNVEV (reference sequence). The V and J ends lost 4 bases and 7 bases respectively, with 8 bases between them. The CDR3 reads CASSSQGNIQYF. In nucleotides, the CDR3 is TGTGCCAGCAGTTCCCAGGGGAACATTCAGTACTTC.

By sample fraction, this clonotype is medium-sized (0.01 to 0.1%). This rearrangement joins TRBV29-1 to TRBJ2-5; possible D gene TRBD2, 5 bases. The V and J ends lost 0 bases and 5 bases respectively, with 7 bases between them. There are 12 residues in the CDR3. Germline values: CDR1 SQVTM, CDR2 ANQGSEA. In nucleotides, the CDR3 is TGCAGCGTTGAAGATAGAGGGGAGACCCAGTACTTC. This gives the protein CSVEDRGETQYF.

This clonotype was picked up many times. The chain joins TRBV3-1 to TRBJ1-5; D is unresolved. Germline V gene lookup returns CDR1 LGHDT and CDR2 YNNKEL (reference sequence). This CDR3 spans 14 amino acids. Trimming removed 1 base from V and 0 bases from J, with 4 bases in between. In DNA form, the CDR3 reads TGTGCCAGCAGCCAAGGTAATAGCAATCAGCCCCAGCATTTT. Encoded protein: CASSQGNSNQPQHF.

This clonotype was seen only a few times. CDR3 sequence reads: CAIREHITQPQHF. The CDR3, as DNA: TGTGCCATCAGGGAGCACATCACTCAGCCCCAGCATTTT. This sequence joins TRBV10-3 and TRBJ1-5; D gene uncertain. The germline gives CDR1 ENHRY, CDR2 SYGVKD. V was pared by 6 bases and J by 6 bases, with 12 bases between. This CDR3 is built from 13 residues.

This clonotype was detected many times. The J gene is TRBJ2-1, the V gene TRBV9; no clear D. Trimming shortened V by 5 bases and J by 0 bases, and 6 bases separated the two germline ends. The germline gives CDR1 SGDLS, CDR2 YYNGEE. The CDR3 has 13 amino acids. As DNA, the CDR3 is TGTGCCAGCAGTGATAGCTCCTACAATGAGCAGTTCTTC. It specifies CASSDSSYNEQFF.

This clonotype occurred many times. The gene calls are TRBV25-1 and TRBJ2-2, with TRBD1 identical over 10 bases. This CDR3 has 13 amino acids. Germline loops: CDR1 MGHDK, CDR2 SYGVNS. V gave up 6 bases and J gave up 8 bases; unmatched junction bases: 3. In DNA, the CDR3 is TGTGCCAGCAGAGGGACAGGGGTGGGGGAGCTGTTTTTT. It codes for CASRGTGVGELFF.

The sample holds many counts of this clonotype. This chain connects TRBV12-3 or TRBV12-4 to TRBJ1-1; 7 bases are a match to TRBD1. This CDR3 has 13 amino acids. Unmatched junction bases numbered 7, after V lost 5 bases and J lost 7 bases. The CDR3 region has the DNA TGTGCCAGCAGTCTCAGGGGGGGATTTGAAGCTTTCTTT. Amino acid sequence: CASSLRGGFEAFF.